This T cell receptor (beta chain) was sequenced during a study of beta chain features in type 1 diabetes. The entirety of the isolated RNA underwent reverse transcription, so expressed TCRB transcripts were sequenced. Data came from immunoSEQ multiplex PCR; TCRdb stores just in-frame clones and leaves some out. The repertoire consists of approximately 470,000 clones, with 30% occurring once and the leading ten covering 0.05% to 0.065%. There are 17 residues in the CDR3. V was clipped by 1 base and J by 1 base; unmatched bases: 8. Germline assignment: CDR1 LNHNV and CDR2 YYDKDF (reference sequence). As to this clone: Its specificity is not known.

One heparinised draw of blood, averaging roughly 120 mL, came from each donor. Findings and limits, study-wide: Cells with high TCR expression could be over-represented when cDNA is sequenced. The influence of HLA type on TCRB rearrangement stayed undetermined.

The chain is built from TRBV15 and TRBJ2-3; 7 bases fit TRBD1. This TCR was sampled from a man aged 18 to 29 in good health. The sequenced sample was naive CD4+ T cells from blood. The CDR3 region has the DNA TGTGCCACCAGCAGAGGGAAGACAGGGTTGGGCACAGATACGCAGTATTTT. It translates to CATSRGKTGLGTDTQYF. The whole variable domain, filled in from reference TRBV15 and TRBJ2-3, reads DAMVIQNPRYQVTQFGKPVTLSCSQTLNHNVMYWYQQKSSQAPKLLFHYYDKDFNNEADTPDNFQSRRPNTSFCFLDIRSPGLGDTAMYLCATSRGKTGLGTDTQYFGPGTRLTVL.